One sample yielded the 22 T cell receptor beta chains listed below, sequenced in a study of T cell responses to AZD1222 COVID-19 vaccine. Generated by immunoSEQ multiplex PCR, the TCRdb table keeps only in-frame clones and is missing some. In the table there are some 170,000 clones, 80% to 90% of which are singletons. This sample comprised peripheral blood, obtained 28 days after the second dose of the MenACWY control vaccine. Receptors originate from an adult who received the MenACWY meningococcal vaccine as a control.

The V call is TRBV6-5, the J call TRBJ2-1, with a tentative D call TRBD1 (6 bases). V gave up 7 bases and J gave up 9 bases, with 16 bases separating them. The CDR3 length is 13 residues. Per germline, CDR1 MNHEY and CDR2 SVGAGI. CDR3 region: CASTPGQLGEQFF. The DNA for the CDR3 is TGTGCCAGCACCCCTGGACAGTTGGGTGAGCAGTTCTTC.

The CDR3 nucleotides are TGTGCCAGTAACGGCAGGACGCGAAACACCATATATTTT. This encodes CASNGRTRNTIYF. The genes are TRBV19 and TRBJ1-3, with D uncertain. The CDR3 length is 13 residues. Trimming removed 7 bases at V and 5 bases at J, with 12 bases between. Per the germline V gene, CDR1 is LNHDA and CDR2 is SQIVND (reference sequence). Based on the CDR3 plus reference TRBV19 and TRBJ1-3, the full variable domain is DGGITQSPKYLFRKEGQNVTLSCEQNLNHDAMYWYRQDPGQGLRLIYYSQIVNDFQKGDIAEGYSVSREKKESFPLTVTSAQKNPTAFYLCASNGRTRNTIYFGEGSWLTVV.

V usage is TRBV7-9 and J usage is TRBJ2-7; the D gene could be TRBD1 or TRBD2 (7 bases each). The CDR3 contains 13 residues. Trimming removed 8 bases from V and 0 bases from J, with 11 bases in between. Germline CDR1 reads SEHNR; CDR2 reads FQNEAQ (reference sequence). CDR3 DNA sequence: TGTGCCAGCGGGAGGGACAGCTCCTACGAGCAGTACTTC. It specifies CASGRDSSYEQYF.

The chain is built from TRBV19 and TRBJ2-7; 10 bases match TRBD1. CDR3 size: 13 residues. Germline CDR1 LNHDA, CDR2 SQIVND (reference sequence). The V gene end was trimmed by 10 bases and the J gene end by 4 bases; junction bases not matched to a gene: 7. The CDR3 loop is CATAGQGLYEQYF. The CDR3 nucleotides read TGTGCCACCGCGGGACAGGGGCTATACGAGCAGTACTTC. Together with reference TRBV19 and TRBJ2-7, the CDR3 gives the full variable domain: DGGITQSPKYLFRKEGQNVTLSCEQNLNHDAMYWYRQDPGQGLRLIYYSQIVNDFQKGDIAEGYSVSREKKESFPLTVTSAQKNPTAFYLCATAGQGLYEQYFGPGTRLTVT.

This chain links TRBV19 with TRBJ2-3; D is unresolved. This CDR3 region has 15 residues. Germline lookup yields CDR1 LNHDA and CDR2 SQIVND (reference sequence). V lost 1 base and J lost 3, with 11 bases in between. In DNA, the CDR3 is TGTGCCAGTAGTATAGGGTCCCTAAGTACAGATACGCAGTATTTT. Amino acids: CASSIGSLSTDTQYF. The full variable domain, rest sourced from reference TRBV19 and TRBJ2-3, is DGGITQSPKYLFRKEGQNVTLSCEQNLNHDAMYWYRQDPGQGLRLIYYSQIVNDFQKGDIAEGYSVSREKKESFPLTVTSAQKNPTAFYLCASSIGSLSTDTQYFGPGTRLTVL.

This clone was seen more than once but under ten times. The V and J genes are TRBV28 and TRBJ1-4; 9 bases line up with TRBD1. Germline V CDR1 and CDR2: MDHEN, SYDVKM. Losses at the gene ends were 3 bases for V and 6 bases for J; bases not matched to a gene: 5. The CDR3 is 15 residues long. DNA for the CDR3: TGTGCCAGCAGTTTTGTCGGGACAGGGTATGAAAAACTGTTTTTT. It yields the protein CASSFVGTGYEKLFF.

V is TRBV19 and J is TRBJ2-7; TRBD1 or TRBD2 may be the D gene (6 bases each). V was cut by 1 base and J by 5 bases, with 12 bases left in between. CDR3 length: 14 residues. Germline V gives CDR1 LNHDA, CDR2 SQIVND (reference sequence). CDR3 in amino acids: CASSIGGARDEQYF. The CDR3 DNA sequence: TGTGCCAGTAGTATAGGGGGGGCCCGGGACGAGCAGTACTTC.

The chain is built from TRBV7-2 and TRBJ2-5, with unresolved D. The CDR3 runs 14 residues. The germline V and J ends were trimmed by 3 bases and 1 base, with 9 bases remaining between them. In germline, CDR1 is SGHTA, CDR2 FQGNSA. In DNA, the CDR3 is TGTGCCAGCAGCTTGGCTATCGCCCAAGAGACCCAGTACTTC. Its protein is CASSLAIAQETQYF.

DNA for the CDR3: TGTGCCAGCGTAGATTCCCTGACAGGGACCTGTGGCTACACCTTC. This gives the protein CASVDSLTGTCGYTF. The J gene is TRBJ1-2, the V gene TRBV21-1; the D call in the table, TRBD1, was not verified against the DNA. TRBV21-1 is a recognized pseudogene. The CDR3 extends over 15 amino acids.

The V and J genes are TRBV7-2 and TRBJ1-1; no firm D call. The CDR3 extends over 13 amino acids. Looked up from germline, CDR1 is SGHTA and CDR2 is FQGNSA. The germline V and J ends were trimmed by 7 bases and 1 base, with 10 bases remaining between them. The CDR3 loop reads CASMYTANTEAFF. The CDR3 DNA sequence: TGTGCCAGCATGTACACGGCGAACACTGAAGCTTTCTTT.

The J gene is TRBJ2-3, the V gene TRBV12-3 or TRBV12-4; D is ambiguous. The CDR3 extends over 13 amino acids. The V gene lost 0 bases and the J gene lost 9 bases, with 10 bases spanning the gap. The CDR3 DNA is TGTGCCAGCAGTTTAGCGGGGAAACCAACGCAGTATTTT. It yields the protein CASSLAGKPTQYF.

In DNA form, the CDR3 reads TGTGCCAGCAGTTACTCTGGGGGAGTTTTCTCCTACGAGCAGTACTTC. The encoded protein is CASSYSGGVFSYEQYF. The V call is TRBV6-5, the J call TRBJ2-7; D may be TRBD1 or TRBD2 (5 bases each). The CDR3 is 16 residues long. The germline V and J ends were trimmed by 0 bases and 0 bases, with 12 bases remaining between them. Per the germline V gene, CDR1 is MNHEY and CDR2 is SVGAGI.

The J gene is TRBJ2-7, the V gene TRBV7-2, with D possibly being TRBD1 or TRBD2 (5 bases each). Trimming removed 1 base from V and 2 bases from J, with 12 bases in between. The CDR3 spans 15 residues. Per the germline V gene, CDR1 is SGHTA and CDR2 is FQGNSA. Written as DNA, the CDR3 is TGTGCCAGCAGCTTAGTCGGGACGCTCCCCTACGAGCAGTACTTC. It is translated as CASSLVGTLPYEQYF.

This clone was counted once. This chain links TRBV4-3 with TRBJ2-3; 9 bases map to TRBD2. This CDR3 has 18 residues. V lost 0 bases, J lost 4 bases, and 11 bases stayed unmatched. Germline V gene sequence: CDR1 LGHNA, CDR2 YSLEER. The DNA of the CDR3 is TGCGCCAGCAGCCAAGATCCCCCAGCGGGAGGAGGGGCAGATACGCAGTATTTT. It yields the protein CASSQDPPAGGGADTQYF.

This clone was observed a handful of times. The chain recombines TRBV5-4 with TRBJ1-1; the D gene is possibly TRBD1 (6 bases). Looked up from germline, CDR1 is SGHNT and CDR2 is YYREEE (reference sequence). The CDR3 covers 13 residues. V was trimmed by 3 bases and J by 4 bases, leaving 10 bases between them. DNA of the CDR3: TGTGCCAGCAGCTCCGGGACACTCACTGAAGCTTTCTTT. It yields the protein CASSSGTLTEAFF.

The V gene is TRBV9, the J gene TRBJ2-1; 11 bases map to TRBD2. Germline-derived CDR1 and CDR2 are SGDLS and YYNGEE. CDR3 length: 14 residues. Trimming took 3 bases from V and 7 from J; bases not matched to a gene: 3. The DNA for the CDR3 is TGTGCCAGCAGCGGGCGGACTAGCGGGAATGAGCAGTTCTTC. Its protein is CASSGRTSGNEQFF. The whole variable domain, remainder taken from reference TRBV9 and TRBJ2-1, is DSGVTQTPKHLITATGQRVTLRCSPRSGDLSVYWYQQSLDQGLQFLIQYYNGEERAKGNILERFSAQQFPDLHSELNLSSLELGDSALYFCASSGRTSGNEQFFGPGTRLTVL.

This sequence joins TRBV19 and TRBJ2-1; D not certain. Germline V gene data show CDR1 as LNHDA and CDR2 as SQIVND (reference sequence). V was pared by 1 base and J by 4 bases, with 11 bases between. The CDR3 length is 15 residues. The CDR3 nucleotides are TGTGCCAGTAGTATAGGACTCGACCCTTACAATGAGCAGTTCTTC. It encodes CASSIGLDPYNEQFF. Using reference TRBV19 and TRBJ2-1 for the parts outside the CDR3, the full variable domain is DGGITQSPKYLFRKEGQNVTLSCEQNLNHDAMYWYRQDPGQGLRLIYYSQIVNDFQKGDIAEGYSVSREKKESFPLTVTSAQKNPTAFYLCASSIGLDPYNEQFFGPGTRLTVL.

This clone appeared a few times. This chain connects TRBV19 to TRBJ1-1; unclear D gene. V lost 10 bases, J lost 1 base, and 13 bases lay in between. Germline V CDR1 and CDR2: LNHDA, SQIVND (reference sequence). CDR3 length: 13 residues. This chain's CDR3 is CATGRERNTEAFF. The CDR3 nucleotides are TGTGCCACCGGGAGAGAGAGGAACACTGAAGCTTTCTTT.

The genes are TRBV6-5 and TRBJ1-1; D is unclear. Trimming removed 6 bases from V and 7 bases from J, with 12 bases in between. The CDR3 is made up of 12 amino acids. CDR1 and CDR2 (germline): MNHEY, SVGAGI. The CDR3 sequence is CASSSLGDEAFF. For the CDR3, the DNA is TGTGCCAGCAGCTCCTTGGGAGATGAAGCTTTCTTT.

The chain has TRBV7-2 and TRBJ1-5; D unclear. The V end was cut by 1 base, the J end by 5 bases, with 9 bases between. CDR1 is SGHTA, CDR2 FQGNSA, per germline. CDR3 length equals 14 residues. The CDR3 bases are TGTGCCAGCAGCTTAGTTTTGGGTTATCAGCCCCAGCATTTT. The encoded protein is CASSLVLGYQPQHF.

The chain employs TRBV6-5 and TRBJ1-2; D not certain. CDR3 length equals 12 residues. V lost 7 bases to trimming and J lost 4 bases, with 10 bases between them. Germline loops: CDR1 MNHEY, CDR2 SVGAGI. The CDR3 region is CASMALSYGYTF. Written as DNA, the CDR3 is TGTGCCAGCATGGCCTTAAGCTATGGCTACACCTTC.

The rearrangement links TRBV7-9 to TRBJ1-1; D gene unclear. The germline V and J ends were trimmed by 7 bases and 3 bases, with 6 bases remaining between them. The CDR3 has 11 amino acids. From germline, CDR1 is SEHNR and CDR2 FQNEAQ (reference sequence). This CDR3 is CASMDDTEAFF. CDR3 DNA sequence: TGTGCCAGCATGGATGACACTGAAGCTTTCTTT.